The entry below describes one TCR beta chain. Treatment indicated: oral pan-JAK inhibitor, 5-10 mg twice daily. RNA, once extracted, was reverse transcribed into cDNA for use as the sequencing template. Produced via immunoSEQ multiplex PCR; TCRdb's table is partial and in-frame only. Among about 300,000 clones listed, roughly 60% were seen once. Germline V CDR1 and CDR2: LGHNA, YSLEER. This CDR3 has 18 amino acids. The V and J ends lost 0 bases and 0 bases, in that order; junction bases with no gene match: 8. This specimen comes from a study of CD8+ T cells in alopecia areata. The J gene is TRBJ2-3, the V gene TRBV4-3; 8 bases fit TRBD2. The TCR was taken from a human donor with alopecia areata. The material sequenced was CD4+ T cells sorted from blood, taken at week 24, from a patient treated with tofacitinib. CDR3: CASSQDRGLAGSTDTQYF. The CDR3 DNA follows: TGCGCCAGCAGCCAAGATCGAGGGCTAGCGGGCAGCACAGATACGCAGTATTTT.